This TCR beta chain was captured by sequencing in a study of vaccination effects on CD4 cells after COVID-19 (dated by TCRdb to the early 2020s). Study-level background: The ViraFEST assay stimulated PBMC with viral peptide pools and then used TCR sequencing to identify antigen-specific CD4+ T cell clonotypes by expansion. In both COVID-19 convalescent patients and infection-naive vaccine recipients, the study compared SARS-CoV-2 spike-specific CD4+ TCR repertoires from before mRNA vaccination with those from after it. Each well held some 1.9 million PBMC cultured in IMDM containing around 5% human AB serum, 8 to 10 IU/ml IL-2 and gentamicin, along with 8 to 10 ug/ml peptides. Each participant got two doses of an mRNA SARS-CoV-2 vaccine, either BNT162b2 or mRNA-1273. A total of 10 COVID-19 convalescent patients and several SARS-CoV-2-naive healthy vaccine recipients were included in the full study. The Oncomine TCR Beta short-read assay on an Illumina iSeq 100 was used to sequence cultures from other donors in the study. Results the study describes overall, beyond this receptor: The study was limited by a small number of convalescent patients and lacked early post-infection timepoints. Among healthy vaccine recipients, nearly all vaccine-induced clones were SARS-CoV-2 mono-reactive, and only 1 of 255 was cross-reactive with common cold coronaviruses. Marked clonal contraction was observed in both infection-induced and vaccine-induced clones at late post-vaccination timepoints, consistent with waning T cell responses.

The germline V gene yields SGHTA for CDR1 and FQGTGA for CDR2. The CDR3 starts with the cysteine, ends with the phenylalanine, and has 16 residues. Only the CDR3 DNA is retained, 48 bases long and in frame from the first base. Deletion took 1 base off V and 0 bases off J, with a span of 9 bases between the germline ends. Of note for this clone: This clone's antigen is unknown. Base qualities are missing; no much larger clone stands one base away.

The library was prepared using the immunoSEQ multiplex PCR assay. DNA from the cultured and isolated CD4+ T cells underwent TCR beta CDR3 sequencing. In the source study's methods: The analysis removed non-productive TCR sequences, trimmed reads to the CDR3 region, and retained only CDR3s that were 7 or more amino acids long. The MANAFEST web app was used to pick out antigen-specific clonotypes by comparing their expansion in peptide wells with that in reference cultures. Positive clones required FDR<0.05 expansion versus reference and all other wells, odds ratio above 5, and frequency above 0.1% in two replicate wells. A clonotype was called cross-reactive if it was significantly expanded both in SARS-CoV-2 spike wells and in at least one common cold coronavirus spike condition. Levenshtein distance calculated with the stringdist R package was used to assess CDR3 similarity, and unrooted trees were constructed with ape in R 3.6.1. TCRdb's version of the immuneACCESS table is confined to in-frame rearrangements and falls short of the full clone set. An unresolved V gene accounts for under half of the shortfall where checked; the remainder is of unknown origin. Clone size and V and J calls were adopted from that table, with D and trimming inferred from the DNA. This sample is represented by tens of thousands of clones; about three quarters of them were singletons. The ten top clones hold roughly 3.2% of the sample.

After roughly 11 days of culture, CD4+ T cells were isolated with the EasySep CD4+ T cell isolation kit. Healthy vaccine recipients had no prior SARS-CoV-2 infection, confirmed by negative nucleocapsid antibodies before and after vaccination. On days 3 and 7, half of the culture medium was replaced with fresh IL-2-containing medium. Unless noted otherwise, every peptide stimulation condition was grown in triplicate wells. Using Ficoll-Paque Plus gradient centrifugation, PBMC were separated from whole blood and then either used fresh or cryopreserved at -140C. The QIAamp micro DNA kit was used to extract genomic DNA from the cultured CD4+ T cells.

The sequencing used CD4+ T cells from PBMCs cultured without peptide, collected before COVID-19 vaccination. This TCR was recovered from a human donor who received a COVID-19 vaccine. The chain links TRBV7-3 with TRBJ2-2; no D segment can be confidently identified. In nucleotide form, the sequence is TGTGCCAGCAGCTTAAGAGGTCCTACGAACACCGGGGAGCTGTTTTTT. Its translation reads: CASSLRGPTNTGELFF.